This TCR beta chain was recovered during a study of blood T cell repertoires in COVID-19. Overall study context: Recovered Cohort 3 donors showed two negative PCRs, clearance, or symptom resolution.

The CDR3 extends over 17 amino acids. Trimming pared 0 bases from V and 0 bases from J, leaving 13 bases between. CDR1 and CDR2 from the germline V gene are SGDLS and YYNGEE. Cohorts were assigned according to the clinical history that participants reported. Original handling: Estimates of nucleated cell counts were drawn from the amplification of reference gene primers. Assay used: immunoSEQ multiplex PCR; TCRdb lists only in-frame clones, some missing. The V and J calls and clone size were taken over from that table, and D and trimming were inferred from the DNA. The table shows about 200,000 clones, with around 83% occurring only once.

The clonotype was recovered from a middle-aged woman in a cohort exposed to, infected with or recovered from COVID-19 (not recorded which). Sequenced: PBMCs or T cells enriched from blood (not recorded which). This rearrangement joins TRBV9 to TRBJ2-1, with a tentative D call TRBD2 (5 bases). For the CDR3, the DNA is TGTGCCAGCAGCGTAGCGGAGCGGTCAAGCTCCTACAATGAGCAGTTCTTC. This codes for CASSVAERSSSYNEQFF.